This TCR beta chain was retrieved from a study of T cells in localized non-small cell lung cancer. Study results and limitations: Heterogeneity stays possible, as sequencing covered only one tumor region. Uninvolved adjacent lung, not tumor, had the highest T cell clonality. Adjacent lung exhibited a median of about 56 among the 100 most abundant tumor clones. Higher blood T cell density tracked longer overall survival.

V was clipped by 5 bases and J by 4 bases, with 20 bases between them. Germline CDR1 and CDR2: SGHAT and FQNNGV. The CDR3 is 16 residues long. About this clone: Antigen unknown.

The protocol was immunoSEQ multiplex PCR, while the TCRdb copy is restricted to in-frame clones and leaves out a portion. The data hold about 15,000 clones, with around 85% observed a single time. This sample comprised peripheral blood, obtained before any cancer treatment. The sequence was obtained from a female donor aged 60 or older with stage I squamous cell lung carcinoma. The V call is TRBV11-2, the J call TRBJ1-2, with no clear D. The CDR3 loop reads CASSRYASRKTYGYTF. The CDR3 DNA follows: TGTGCCAGCAGCAGATACGCAAGCAGAAAGACCTATGGCTACACCTTC. Together with reference TRBV11-2 and TRBJ1-2, the CDR3 gives the full variable domain: EAGVAQSPRYKIIEKRQSVAFWCNPISGHATLYWYQQILGQGPKLLIQFQNNGVVDDSQLPKDRFSAERLKGVDSTLKIQPAKLEDSAVYLCASSRYASRKTYGYTFGSGTRLTVV.